Sequencing of this TCR beta chain was carried out in a study of CD8+CD57+ T cells in acquired aplastic anemia. Notes on the study in general: The study found no significant CD8+ Simpson's diversity difference between patients and controls. Patients had approximately 29 CD8+ CDR3 sequences in common with controls (the shared set).

On this clonotype itself: The antigen is undetermined.

Patients sequenced had flow cytometry evidence of CD8+CD57+ cell expansion. The trim removed 4 bases at V and 6 bases at J, leaving 9 bases unmatched. The CDR3 loop spans 15 amino acids. Germline-derived CDR1 and CDR2 are LNHNV and YYDKDF (reference sequence). TCR beta VDJ combinations and CDR3 sequences were profiled from genomic DNA. One entry per CDR3 protein results from TCRdb running MiXCR on the reads. The table records 150,000 to 200,000 distinct CDR3 sequences, 40% to 50% of them present only once. The V gene is TRBV15, the J gene TRBJ2-1, with 7 bases fitting TRBD1. The source is a human donor with aplastic anemia. Sequencing was done on a sample of sorted CD4+, CD8+, or CD8+CD57+ T cells (not recorded which) from PBMCs. Here the CDR3 DNA reads TGTGCCACCAGCAAGGTTACAGGGGTCGCCAATGAGCAGTTCTTC. The encoded protein is CATSKVTGVANEQFF.